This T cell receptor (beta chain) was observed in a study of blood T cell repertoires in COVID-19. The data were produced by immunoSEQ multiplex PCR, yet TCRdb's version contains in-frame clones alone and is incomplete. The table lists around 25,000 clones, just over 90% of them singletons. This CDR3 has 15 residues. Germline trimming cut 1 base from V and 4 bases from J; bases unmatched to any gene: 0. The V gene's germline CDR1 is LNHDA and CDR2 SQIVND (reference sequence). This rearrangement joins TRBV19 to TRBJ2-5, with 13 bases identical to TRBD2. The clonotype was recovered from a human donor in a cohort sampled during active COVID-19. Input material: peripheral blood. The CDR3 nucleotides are TGTGCCAGTAGTATAGGACTAGCGGGAGGAGAGACCCAGTACTTC. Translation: CASSIGLAGGETQYF.